This T cell receptor beta chain was recorded in a study of response to subunit inactivated influenza vaccine. TCRdb itself ran the RT-PCR reads through MiXCR, one entry per CDR3 protein. The sample holds about 190,000 distinct CDR3 sequences, approximately 15% seen once. A few counts support this clonotype. Its antigen is not identified. Looked up from germline, CDR1 is MDHEN and CDR2 is SYDVKM. The V gene end was trimmed by 6 bases and the J gene end by 2 bases; junction bases not matched to a gene: 6. CDR3 length: 15 amino acids. Study-level results: That few new T cells are recruited by each seasonal influenza vaccination was the authors' suggestion.

This material consisted of CD8+ T cells sorted from PBMCs, taken 5 days after vaccination. The chain links TRBV28 to TRBJ2-1; 8 nucleotides agree with TRBD1. This clonotype originated in a man in his fifties who received an inactivated influenza vaccine. CDR3 protein: CASRMTGEPYNEQFF. In DNA form, the CDR3 reads TGTGCCAGCAGGATGACAGGGGAACCCTACAATGAGCAGTTCTTC.